This record covers a single T cell receptor beta chain. Its cognate antigen is unknown. Coverage ceases 3 residues before the CDR3 finishes, and the germline J gene fills in the end. Mixed chimerism was transient after nonmyeloablative marrow transplants from related graft donors. Thawed PBMCs were FACS-sorted into unstimulated CD4+CD25+CD127- regulatory T cells, CD4+CD25- non-regulatory cells, CD4 and CD8 cells. This sample is part of a study of Tregs in tolerant kidney transplant recipients. Study observations and caveats: Tolerant patients' donor-specific Tregs expanded beyond overall Tregs, suggesting antigen-driven growth. This study did not directly address biological reproducibility. Expanding Tregs on activated donor B cells appeared to best identify donor-specific TCRbeta clones.

TCRdb keeps only in-frame clones here, not all; method: immunoSEQ multiplex PCR. The sample holds roughly 14,000 clones. Germline loops: CDR1 SNHLY, CDR2 FYNNEI. The CDR3 is 12 amino acids. V was clipped by 3 bases and J by 4 bases, with 7 bases between them. The clonotype was recovered from a human patient who received a combined kidney and bone marrow transplant. Some T cells may be the graft donor's. The chain joins TRBV2 to TRBJ2-7; perhaps TRBD2 as D (5 bases). Here the sequenced sample was CD8+ T cells from blood (PBMCs), taken 6 months after the transplant. The CDR3 bases that were read are TGTGCCAGCAGTGACCGGGGTTACGAG. Its protein is CASSDRGYE. The full CDR3 reads CASSDRGYEQYF.